Listed below are T cell receptor beta chains from one sample, sequenced in a study of patients and donors after allogeneic stem cell transplantation. Via MiXCR, TCRdb re-called the RT-PCR reads, giving one row per CDR3 protein. The sample has hundreds of thousands of distinct CDR3 sequences; roughly an eighth are singletons. Sequenced: blood, either unsorted or a sorted T cell fraction (not recorded which). The receptors here all came from a human donor who was either an allogeneic HSCT recipient or a stem cell or donor lymphocyte infusion donor (not recorded which). It is not recorded whose cells these are; they may come from a transplant donor. Each CDR3 is given with its conserved first and last residue. Fields, in order: V gene, J gene, CDR3 length, D gene, clone size, CDR3 DNA, CDR3 protein. The D gene is left open where the match is weak. The size field is filled for only some rows; it gives once, few, many or a size class.

>TRBV7-9|TRBJ2-5|15|TRBD2|.
TGTGCCAGCAGCTCAGCGGGGCACCTCCAAGAGACCCAGTACTTC
CASSSAGHLQETQYF
>TRBV30|TRBJ2-1|12|.|.
TGTGCCTACAAGGACTTCTATAATGAGCAGTTCTTC
CAYKDFYNEQFF
>TRBV4-1|TRBJ2-7|14|.|.
TGCGCCAGCAGCCTGGACGGGGCTTCCTACGAGCAGTACTTC
CASSLDGASYEQYF
>TRBV20-1|TRBJ2-1|13|.|many
TGCAGTGCTAGTACGGGACTGACTAATGAGCAGTTCTTC
CSASTGLTNEQFF
>TRBV6-1|TRBJ1-1|14|.|few
TGTGCCAGCCGCCGGGACACAATGAACACTGAAGCTTTCTTT
CASRRDTMNTEAFF
>TRBV20-1|TRBJ2-2|16|TRBD1|.
TGCAGTGCTAGGTCCCCCCAACCGGACAGGTCCGGGGAGCTGTTTTTT
CSARSPQPDRSGELFF
>TRBV12-3/TRBV12-4|TRBJ1-2|15|TRBD1|.
TGTGCCAGCAGTGCCCGGGACGCCAGGGGGTATGGCTACACCTTC
CASSARDARGYGYTF
>TRBV27|TRBJ2-7|14|TRBD2|many
TGTGCCAGCAGTGTAGGACTAGCGGGCGGCGAGCAGTACTTC
CASSVGLAGGEQYF
>TRBV30|TRBJ2-7|12|.|few
TGTGCCTGGAGCGCGGGAAGCTACGAGCAGTACTTC
CAWSAGSYEQYF
>TRBV27|TRBJ1-6|14|.|few
TGTGCCAGCAGTCCTGGACGGGCAGCTTCACCCCTCCACTTT
CASSPGRAASPLHF
>TRBV9|TRBJ2-3|16|.|few
TGTGCCAGCAGCCCAGCGAGTCAGGGCCCCACAGATACGCAGTATTTT
CASSPASQGPTDTQYF
>TRBV16|TRBJ1-1|13|TRBD1|.
TGTGCCAGCAGCAACAGGGGGCGCACTGAAGCTTTCTTT
CASSNRGRTEAFF
>TRBV7-9|TRBJ1-1|16|.|few
TGTGCCAGCAGCTTAGACCTGAAACAGGGTTTTACTGAAGCTTTCTTT
CASSLDLKQGFTEAFF
>TRBV20-1|TRBJ2-5|15|TRBD2|medium-sized
TGCAGTGCTAGAGTGCAGGAGCTAGCGGGAGAGACCCAGTACTTC
CSARVQELAGETQYF
>TRBV20-1|TRBJ2-5|15|TRBD2|.
TGCAGTGCTCACGCTAACGTCAATCCGGGACTAGCGCCTATCTTC
CSAHANVNPGLAPIF
>TRBV2|TRBJ2-7|12|.|.
TGTGCCAGCAGTGTGAACCGCTACGAGCAGTACTTC
CASSVNRYEQYF
>TRBV6-5|TRBJ1-4|16|.|few
TGTGCCAGCAGTTACCCTCCTCTGACAACTAATGAAAAACTGTTTTTT
CASSYPPLTTNEKLFF
>TRBV5-1|TRBJ1-2|15|TRBD1|few
TGCGCCAGCAGCTTTCCGGGACAGGGGGCGCAGGGCTACACCTTC
CASSFPGQGAQGYTF
>TRBV4-2|TRBJ1-2|15|.|few
TGTGCCAGCAGCCAAGGTGCCAGCCCTAAGTATGGCTACACCTTC
CASSQGASPKYGYTF
>TRBV20-1|TRBJ2-1|13|.|many
TGCAGTGCTCGAAGAGTCGTCTCGGGTGAGCAGTTCTTC
CSARRVVSGEQFF
>TRBV5-4|TRBJ2-1|14|TRBD1|few
TGTGCCAGCAGCGCCGGGACAGGGGAGAAAGAGCAGTTCTTC
CASSAGTGEKEQFF
>TRBV2|TRBJ1-1|14|TRBD1|.
TGTGCCAGCAAGGGGGACAGGGCGAACACTGAAGCTTTCTTT
CASKGDRANTEAFF
>TRBV7-3|TRBJ1-1|16|.|.
TGTGCCAGCAGCTTAATCCCAACGGATTCGGCTACTGAAGCTTTCTTT
CASSLIPTDSATEAFF
>TRBV11-2|TRBJ2-1|17|TRBD1|.
TGTGCCAGCAGCTTGCACGGGACAGACCTCCTTGGAAATGAGCAGTTCTTC
CASSLHGTDLLGNEQFF
>TRBV9|TRBJ2-2|13|TRBD2|.
TGTGCCTCCGGGCGGGAGGTCGGCGGGGAGCTGTTTTTT
CASGREVGGELFF
>TRBV20-1|TRBJ2-7|12|.|many
TGCAGTGCTAGAAGTCGCCGGGACGAGCAGTACTTC
CSARSRRDEQYF
>TRBV7-2|TRBJ2-3|12|.|many
TGTGCCAGCAGCCGAGGGGGAGATACGCAGTATTTT
CASSRGGDTQYF
>TRBV5-6|TRBJ2-5|14|TRBD1|few
TGTGCCAGCAGCTTGGCGGGACAGGGAGAGACCCAGTACTTC
CASSLAGQGETQYF
>TRBV20-1|TRBJ2-7|15|.|many
TGCAGTGCTAGTCCAATCAACGGCGACGTCCGGGTGCAGTACTTC
CSASPINGDVRVQYF
>TRBV9|TRBJ2-3|17|.|.
TGTGCCAGCACCCCCATCTGGGAGAGAGAGGGGACAGATACGCAGTATTTT
CASTPIWEREGTDTQYF
>TRBV2|TRBJ2-2|15|.|many
TGTGCCAGCAGTTCCGCCCAACATGGTACCGGGGAGCTGTTTTTT
CASSSAQHGTGELFF